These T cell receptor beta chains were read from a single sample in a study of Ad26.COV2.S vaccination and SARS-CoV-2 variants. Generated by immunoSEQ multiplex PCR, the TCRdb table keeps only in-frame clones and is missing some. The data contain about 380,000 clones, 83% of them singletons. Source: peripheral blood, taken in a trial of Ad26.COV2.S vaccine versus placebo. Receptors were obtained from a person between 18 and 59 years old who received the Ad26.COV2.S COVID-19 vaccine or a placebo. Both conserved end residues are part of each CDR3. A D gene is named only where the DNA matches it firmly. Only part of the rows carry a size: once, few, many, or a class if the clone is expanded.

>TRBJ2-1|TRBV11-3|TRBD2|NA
CASSLRAAGVGNEQFF
TGTGCCAGCAGCCTCCGAGCCGCGGGAGTGGGCAATGAGCAGTTCTTC
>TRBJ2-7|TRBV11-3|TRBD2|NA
CASSSPTAGAYEQYF
TGTGCCAGCAGCTCACCGACGGCGGGGGCCTACGAGCAGTACTTC
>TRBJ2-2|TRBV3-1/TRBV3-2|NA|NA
CASSQDLGLINTGELFF
TGTGCCAGCAGCCAAGATTTAGGTCTGATCAACACCGGGGAGCTGTTTTTT
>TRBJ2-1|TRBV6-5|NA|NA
CASSSTVSSYNEQFF
TGTGCCAGCAGTTCGACAGTCAGCTCCTACAATGAGCAGTTCTTC
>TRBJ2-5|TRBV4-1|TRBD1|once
CASSPRGPLTQYF
TGCGCCAGCAGCCCGAGGGGGCCGCTGACCCAGTACTTC
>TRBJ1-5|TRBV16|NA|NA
CASSQSPGRPQHF
TGTGCCAGCAGCCAATCACCCGGACGGCCCCAGCATTTT
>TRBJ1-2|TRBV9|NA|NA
CASSATTSNYGYTF
TGTGCCAGCAGCGCCACCACGTCTAACTATGGCTACACCTTC
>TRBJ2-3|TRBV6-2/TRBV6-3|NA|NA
CASSYGGEDFYSTDTQYF
TGTGCCAGCAGTTACGGAGGGGAGGACTTCTATAGCACAGATACGCAGTATTTT
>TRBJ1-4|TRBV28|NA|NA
CASSFLTDEKLFF
TGTGCCAGCAGTTTTTTGACGGATGAAAAACTGTTTTTT
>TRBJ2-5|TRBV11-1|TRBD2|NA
CASSLIGGAETQYF
TGTGCCAGCAGCTTAATCGGGGGGGCAGAGACCCAGTACTTC
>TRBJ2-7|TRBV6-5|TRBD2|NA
CASSSSSGGLDEQYF
TGTGCCAGCAGTTCCTCTAGCGGGGGCCTGGACGAGCAGTACTTC
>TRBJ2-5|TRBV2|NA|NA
CASSDSIPENGETQYF
TGTGCCAGCAGTGATAGTATCCCAGAAAACGGAGAGACCCAGTACTTC
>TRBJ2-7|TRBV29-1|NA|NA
CSTRRAAAGEQYF
TGCAGCACCCGTCGGGCGGCAGCGGGCGAGCAGTACTTC
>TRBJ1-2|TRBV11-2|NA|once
CASSYDGGGYTF
TGTGCCAGCAGCTATGATGGGGGAGGCTACACCTTC
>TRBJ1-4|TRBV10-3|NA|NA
CAISGRNNEKLFF
TGTGCCATCAGTGGCAGAAATAATGAAAAACTGTTTTTT
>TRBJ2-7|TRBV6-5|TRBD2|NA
CASSLAGHEQYF
TGTGCCAGCAGCCTAGCGGGCCACGAGCAGTACTTC
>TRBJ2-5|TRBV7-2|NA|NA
CASSLARVNRETQYF
TGTGCCAGCAGCTTAGCGCGGGTCAATCGGGAGACCCAGTACTTC
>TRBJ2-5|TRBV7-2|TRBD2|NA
CASSLGTSYEETQYF
TGTGCCAGCAGCTTAGGGACTAGCTACGAAGAGACCCAGTACTTC
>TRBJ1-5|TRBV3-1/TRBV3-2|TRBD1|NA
CASSRQGSNQPQHF
TGTGCCAGCAGCCGACAGGGGAGCAATCAGCCCCAGCATTTT
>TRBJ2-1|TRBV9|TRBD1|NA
CASSVGRLGQGSNEQFF
TGTGCCAGCAGCGTAGGGCGCTTGGGACAGGGAAGCAATGAGCAGTTCTTC
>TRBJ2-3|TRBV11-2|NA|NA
CASSLTRRTDTQYF
TGTGCCAGCAGCTTGACTCGACGCACAGATACGCAGTATTTT
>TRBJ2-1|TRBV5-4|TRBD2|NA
CASSRLPLGEREENEQFF
TGTGCCAGCAGCCGCTTACCGTTAGGGGAGCGGGAGGAGAATGAGCAGTTCTTC
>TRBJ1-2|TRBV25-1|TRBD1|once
CASSVQGAGYYGYTF
TGTGCCAGCAGTGTTCAGGGGGCGGGTTACTATGGCTACACCTTC
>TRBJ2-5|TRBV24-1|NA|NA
CATSESSGIHQWETQYF
TGTGCCACCAGTGAGTCCTCAGGTATTCACCAATGGGAGACCCAGTACTTC
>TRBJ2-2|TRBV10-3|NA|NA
CAISAVHLSGELFF
TGTGCCATCAGTGCCGTTCATCTATCCGGGGAGCTGTTTTTT
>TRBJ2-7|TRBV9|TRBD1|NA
CASSAGTASSYEQYF
TGTGCCAGCAGCGCCGGGACAGCGAGCTCCTACGAGCAGTACTTC
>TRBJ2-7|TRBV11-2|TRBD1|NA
CASSKDRGAYEQYF
TGTGCCAGCAGCAAGGACAGGGGGGCCTACGAGCAGTACTTC
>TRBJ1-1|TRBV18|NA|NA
CASSPQGANTEAFF
TGTGCCAGCTCACCACAGGGAGCGAACACTGAAGCTTTCTTT
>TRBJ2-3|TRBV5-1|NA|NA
CASSPLGRTDTQYF
TGCGCCAGCAGCCCACTGGGGCGCACAGATACGCAGTATTTT
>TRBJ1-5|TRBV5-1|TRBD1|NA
CASSPPSEGAFPLSNQPQHF
TGCGCCAGCAGCCCCCCGTCCGAGGGGGCGTTCCCACTTAGCAATCAGCCCCAGCATTTT
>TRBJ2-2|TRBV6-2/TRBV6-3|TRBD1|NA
CASSYYGTGLTGELFF
TGTGCCAGCAGTTATTATGGGACAGGGTTGACCGGGGAGCTGTTTTTT
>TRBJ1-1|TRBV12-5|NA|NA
CASGLVGENTEAFF
TGTGCTAGTGGTTTGGTGGGGGAGAACACTGAAGCTTTCTTT
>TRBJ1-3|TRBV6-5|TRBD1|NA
CANSPGQGTNTIYF
TGTGCCAATTCTCCGGGACAGGGGACAAACACCATATATTTT
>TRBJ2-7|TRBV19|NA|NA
CASTLSLVGSYEQYF
TGTGCCAGTACCCTATCTTTGGTCGGATCCTACGAGCAGTACTTC
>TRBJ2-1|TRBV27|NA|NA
CASTSFLRGTYNEQFF
TGTGCCTCCACCTCTTTTCTCCGGGGAACTTACAATGAGCAGTTCTTC
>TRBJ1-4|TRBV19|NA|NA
CASSIGPGGGEKLFF
TGTGCCAGTAGTATCGGCCCCGGGGGGGGTGAAAAACTGTTTTTT
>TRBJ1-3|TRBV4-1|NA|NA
CASSQRSGNSGNTIYF
TGCGCCAGCAGCCAAAGATCGGGTAACTCTGGAAACACCATATATTTT
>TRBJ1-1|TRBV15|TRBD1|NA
CATSGPWTGAMRTEAFF
TGTGCCACCAGCGGACCCTGGACAGGGGCGATGCGCACTGAAGCTTTCTTT
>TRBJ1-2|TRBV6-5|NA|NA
CASSTPGYGYTF
TGTGCCAGCAGTACCCCAGGGTATGGCTACACCTTC
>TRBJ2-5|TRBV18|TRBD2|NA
CASSPWASGTQETQYF
TGTGCCAGCTCCCCATGGGCTAGCGGTACTCAAGAGACCCAGTACTTC
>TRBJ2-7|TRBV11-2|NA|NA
CASSLDDYEQYF
TGTGCCAGCAGCTTAGACGACTACGAGCAGTACTTC
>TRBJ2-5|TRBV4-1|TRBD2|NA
CASSQGQRGPQETQYF
TGCGCCAGCAGCCAAGGCCAGCGGGGGCCACAAGAGACCCAGTACTTC